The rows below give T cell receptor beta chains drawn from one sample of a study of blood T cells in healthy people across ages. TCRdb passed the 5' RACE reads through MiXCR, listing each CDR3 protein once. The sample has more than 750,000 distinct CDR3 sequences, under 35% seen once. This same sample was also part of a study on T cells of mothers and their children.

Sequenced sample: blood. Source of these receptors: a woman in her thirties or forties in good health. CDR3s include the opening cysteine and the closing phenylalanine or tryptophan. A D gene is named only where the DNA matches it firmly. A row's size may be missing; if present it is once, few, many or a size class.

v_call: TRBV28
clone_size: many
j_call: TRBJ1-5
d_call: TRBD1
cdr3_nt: TGTGCCAGCAGATACACAGGGGCTCGCAATCAGCCCCAGCATTTT
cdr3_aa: CASRYTGARNQPQHF

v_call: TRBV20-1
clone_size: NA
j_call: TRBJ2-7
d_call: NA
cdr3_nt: TGCAGTGCTAGAGACGGGCGGGGTGCCTGCGAGCAGTACTTC
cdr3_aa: CSARDGRGACEQYF

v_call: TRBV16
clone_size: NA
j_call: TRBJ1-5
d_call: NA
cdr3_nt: TGTGCCAGCAGCCAAACGGCAGGGGTTGGTCAGCCCCAGCATTTT
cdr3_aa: CASSQTAGVGQPQHF

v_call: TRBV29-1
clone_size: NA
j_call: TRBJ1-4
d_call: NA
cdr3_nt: TGCAGCGCTCTAGGGGGGAATAATGAAAAACTGTTTTTT
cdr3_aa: CSALGGNNEKLFF

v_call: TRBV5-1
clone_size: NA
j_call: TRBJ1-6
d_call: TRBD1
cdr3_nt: TGCGCCAGCAGCCCAGGGGTGGGACAGGGTTTGGATTCACCCCTCCACTTT
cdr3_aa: CASSPGVGQGLDSPLHF

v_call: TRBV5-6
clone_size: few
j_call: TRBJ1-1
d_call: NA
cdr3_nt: TGTGCCAGCGCGAATCTCAGGGCCGGGCTCACTGAAGCTTTCTTT
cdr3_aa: CASANLRAGLTEAFF

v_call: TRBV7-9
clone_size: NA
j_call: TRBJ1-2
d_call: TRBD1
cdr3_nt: TGTGCCAGCAGCCGGGTAGGGGGCGACTATGGCTACACCTTC
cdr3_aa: CASSRVGGDYGYTF

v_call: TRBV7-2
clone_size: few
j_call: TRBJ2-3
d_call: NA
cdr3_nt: TGTGCCAGCAGCCAGGCTTGGGATACGCAGTATTTT
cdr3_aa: CASSQAWDTQYF

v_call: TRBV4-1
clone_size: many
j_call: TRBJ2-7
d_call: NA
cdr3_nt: TGCGCCAGCGGGCCAAACTACGAGCAGTACTTC
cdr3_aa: CASGPNYEQYF

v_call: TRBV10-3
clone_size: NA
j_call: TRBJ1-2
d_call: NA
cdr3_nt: TGTGCCATCAGTGATTTCCGGACGGCAAACTATGGCTACACCTTC
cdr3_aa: CAISDFRTANYGYTF

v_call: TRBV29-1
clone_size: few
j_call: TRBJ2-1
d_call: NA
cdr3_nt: TGCAGCGTTGATAGTGGGGAGGACAGCCGCCAACCGGGACTACGAAACAATGAGCAGTTCTTC
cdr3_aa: CSVDSGEDSRQPGLRNNEQFF

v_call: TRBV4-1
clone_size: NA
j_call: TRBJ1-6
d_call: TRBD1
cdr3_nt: TGCGCCAGCAGCCAAGATACCGTACGGGACAGGGAATCACCCCTCCACTTT
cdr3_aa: CASSQDTVRDRESPLHF

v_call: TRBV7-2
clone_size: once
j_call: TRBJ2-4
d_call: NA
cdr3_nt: TGTGCCAGCAGCTCCCCAGGGGGGATCATTCAGTACTTC
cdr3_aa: CASSSPGGIIQYF

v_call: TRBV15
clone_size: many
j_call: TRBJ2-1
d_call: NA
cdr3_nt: TGTGCCACCAGCAGAGCAAGGACGGGTTGGGATGAGCAGTTCTTC
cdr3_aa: CATSRARTGWDEQFF

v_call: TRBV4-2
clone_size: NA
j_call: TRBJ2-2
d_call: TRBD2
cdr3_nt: TGTGCCAGCAGCCAACGAGCGGGGAGGAACACCGGGGAGCTGTTTTTT
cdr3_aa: CASSQRAGRNTGELFF

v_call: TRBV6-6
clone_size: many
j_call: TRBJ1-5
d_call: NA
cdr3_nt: TGTGCCAGCAGCCCGATGGGGGGGAATCAGCCCCAGCATTTT
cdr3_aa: CASSPMGGNQPQHF

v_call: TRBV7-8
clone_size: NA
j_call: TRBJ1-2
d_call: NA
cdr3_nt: TGTGCCAGCAGCCGGGGGGTTCTCTATGGCTACACCTTC
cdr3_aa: CASSRGVLYGYTF

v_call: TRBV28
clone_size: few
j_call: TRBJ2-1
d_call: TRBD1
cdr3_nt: TGTGCCAGCAGTTTGAACAGGGGCTTGTTCTTC
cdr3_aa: CASSLNRGLFF

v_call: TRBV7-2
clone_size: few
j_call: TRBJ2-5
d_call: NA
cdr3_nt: TGTGCCAGCAGCTTAATTCTGCGAGAGACCCAGTACTTC
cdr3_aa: CASSLILRETQYF

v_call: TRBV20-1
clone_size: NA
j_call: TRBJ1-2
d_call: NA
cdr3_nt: TGCAGTGCTAGCCATTGGACCGGTGGCTACACCTTC
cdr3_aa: CSASHWTGGYTF

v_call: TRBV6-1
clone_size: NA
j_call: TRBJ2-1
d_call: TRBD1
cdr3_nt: TGTGCCGGCAGTGAAGGGAGAAGACAGGGGGCTTATGAGCAGTTCTTC
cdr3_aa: CAGSEGRRQGAYEQFF

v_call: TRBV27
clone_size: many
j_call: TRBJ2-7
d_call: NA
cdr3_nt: TGTGCCAGCAGGCGACCGGGCATTTCCTACGAGCAGTACTTC
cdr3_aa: CASRRPGISYEQYF

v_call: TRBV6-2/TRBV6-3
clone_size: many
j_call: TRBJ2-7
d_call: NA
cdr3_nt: TGTGCCAGCAGCAAGGGACGGAGCTCCTACGAGCAGTACTTC
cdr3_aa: CASSKGRSSYEQYF

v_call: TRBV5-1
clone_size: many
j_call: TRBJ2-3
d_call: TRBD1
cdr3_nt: TGCGCCAGCAGCTTGGGGTCGACGGGACAGTCCACAGATACGCAGTATTTT
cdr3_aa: CASSLGSTGQSTDTQYF

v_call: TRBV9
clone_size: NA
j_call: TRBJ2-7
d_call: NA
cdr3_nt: TGTGTCAGCAGCGGTAACCGGGGTGCCAACGAGCAGTACTTC
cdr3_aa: CVSSGNRGANEQYF

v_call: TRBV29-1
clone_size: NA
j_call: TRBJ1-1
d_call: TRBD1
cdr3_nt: TGCAGCGTTCACGGACAGGGGTTTAAAGCTTTCTTT
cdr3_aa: CSVHGQGFKAFF

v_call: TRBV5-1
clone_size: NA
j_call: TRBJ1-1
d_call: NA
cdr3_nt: TGCGCCAGCAGCGAAGCGGGCCGGGTGAACACTGAAGCTTTCTTT
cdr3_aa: CASSEAGRVNTEAFF

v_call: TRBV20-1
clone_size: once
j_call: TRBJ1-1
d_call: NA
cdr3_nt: TGCAGTGCTAGAGATGCCCCTGAAGCTTTCTTT
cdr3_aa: CSARDAPEAFF

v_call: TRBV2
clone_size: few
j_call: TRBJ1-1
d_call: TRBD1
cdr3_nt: TGTGCCAGCAGTGAAGCGAACAGGGGGCAAACTGAAGCTTTCTTT
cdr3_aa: CASSEANRGQTEAFF

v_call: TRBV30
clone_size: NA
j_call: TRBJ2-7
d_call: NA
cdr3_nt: TGTGCCTGGGATTTTGGTGGGGGCCTACACGAGCAGTACTTC
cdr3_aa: CAWDFGGGLHEQYF

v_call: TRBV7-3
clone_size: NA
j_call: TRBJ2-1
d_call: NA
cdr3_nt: TGTGCCAGCAGCTCGGAGGGCGATGAGCAGTTCTTC
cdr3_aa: CASSSEGDEQFF

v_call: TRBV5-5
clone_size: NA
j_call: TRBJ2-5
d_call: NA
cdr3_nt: TGTGCCAGCCTATCAGGAAATCAAGAGACCCAGTACTTC
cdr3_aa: CASLSGNQETQYF

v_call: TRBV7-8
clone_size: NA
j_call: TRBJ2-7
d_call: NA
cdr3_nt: TGTACCAGCGGCACCTTAAGGGGTCCCTACGAGCAGTACTTC
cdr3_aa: CTSGTLRGPYEQYF

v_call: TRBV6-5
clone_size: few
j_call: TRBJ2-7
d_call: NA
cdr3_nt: TGTGCCAGCAGTTACTCGGCCAGGGGGAGGTCGGGCGAGCAGTACTTC
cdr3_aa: CASSYSARGRSGEQYF